This T cell receptor beta chain was identified in a study of cytomegalovirus exposure and HLA in healthy donors. The CDR3 is made up of 13 amino acids. The junction had 3 bases not matched to a gene; V was cut back by 5 bases and J by 3 bases. Germline CDR1 is LNHDA and CDR2 is SQIVND (reference sequence). The PCR contained 60 Vbeta and 13 Jbeta primers. The method was immunoSEQ multiplex PCR; TCRdb's version includes in-frame clones alone and lacks a portion of them. The table shows 150,000 or so clones, with just under 75% occurring only once. The rearrangement uses TRBV19 and TRBJ2-5, with TRBD1 identical over 7 bases. This clonotype was sampled from a woman under 30 in good health and CMV-seronegative. The specimen was PBMCs. The CDR3 loop reads CASSWDSEETQYF. For the CDR3, the DNA is TGTGCCAGTAGTTGGGACAGTGAAGAGACCCAGTACTTC.